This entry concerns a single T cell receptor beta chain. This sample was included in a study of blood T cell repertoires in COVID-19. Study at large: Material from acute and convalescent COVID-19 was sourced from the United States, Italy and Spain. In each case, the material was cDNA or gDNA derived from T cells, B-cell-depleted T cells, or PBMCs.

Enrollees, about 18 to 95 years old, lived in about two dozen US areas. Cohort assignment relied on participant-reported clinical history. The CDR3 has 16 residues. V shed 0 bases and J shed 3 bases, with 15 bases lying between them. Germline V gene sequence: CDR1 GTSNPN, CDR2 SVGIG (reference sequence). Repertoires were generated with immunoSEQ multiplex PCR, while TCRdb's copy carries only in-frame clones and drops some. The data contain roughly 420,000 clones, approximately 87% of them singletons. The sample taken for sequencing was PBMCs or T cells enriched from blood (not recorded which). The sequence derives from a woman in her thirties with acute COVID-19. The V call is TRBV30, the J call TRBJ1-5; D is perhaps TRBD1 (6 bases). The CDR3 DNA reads TGTGCCTGGAGTGTACGGGGCAGGGGAATCAATCAGCCCCAGCATTTT. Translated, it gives CAWSVRGRGINQPQHF.